This record concerns one T cell receptor (beta chain) sequence. Each participant's cohort was designated according to participant-reported clinical history. This sample stems from a study of blood T cell repertoires in COVID-19. Study-level information: The study drew acute and convalescent COVID-19 samples from the United States, Italy and Spain. T cells, B-cell-depleted T cells, or PBMCs supplied cDNA or gDNA.

This CDR3 comprises 15 residues. Germline V gene sequence: CDR1 SEHNR, CDR2 FQNEAQ (reference sequence). The V gene end was trimmed by 5 bases and the J gene end by 2 bases; junction bases not matched to a gene: 6. In the source study's methods: From reference gene primer amplification, estimates of nucleated cell counts were derived. Profiled with immunoSEQ multiplex PCR; TCRdb holds only in-frame clones, not every one. V, J and clone size were drawn from that table, and D and trimming were deduced from the DNA. The sample lists under 450,000 clones; 91% were seen once. This TCR was recovered from a woman in her 40s who had been exposed to COVID-19. The rearrangement links TRBV7-9 to TRBJ2-5, with TRBD2 matching over 9 bases. Sample: PBMCs or T cells enriched from blood (not recorded which). Here the CDR3 reads CASSKRLAVQETQYF. In nucleotides, the CDR3 is TGTGCCAGCAGCAAGAGACTAGCGGTACAAGAGACCCAGTACTTC. Variable domain in full (rest from reference TRBV7-9 and TRBJ2-5): DTGVSQNPRHKITKRGQNVTFRCDPISEHNRLYWYRQTLGQGPEFLTYFQNEAQLEKSRLLSDRFSAERPKGSFSTLEIQRTEQGDSAMYLCASSKRLAVQETQYFGPGTRLLVL.